These 11 T cell receptor beta chains share one sample of origin, sequenced in a study of Graves' ophthalmopathy and Graves' hyperthyroidism. RNA transcripts yielded amplified TCR beta CDR3 regions. The authors performed first-round RT-PCR with HTBI primers and then a second-round multiplex PCR. One entry per CDR3 protein, called by TCRdb with MiXCR from the multiplex PCR reads. The sample consists of around 340,000 distinct CDR3 sequences, around a sixth of them appearing once. Sequencing was carried out using peripheral blood. These receptors were collected from an adult man with Graves' ophthalmopathy.

This clonotype has ten or more counts. This chain joins TRBV2 and TRBJ2-7; 8 nucleotides agree with TRBD2. Per the germline V gene, CDR1 is SNHLY and CDR2 is FYNNEI. The CDR3 is 14 residues long. The chain's CDR3 is CAFTLAGGSHEQYF. The CDR3, as DNA: TGTGCATTCACCCTCGCGGGAGGTTCCCACGAGCAGTACTTC.

The sample holds many counts of this clonotype. CDR3 coding DNA: TGTGCCTGGTCAGGACAGGGGACTGGAAACACCATATATTTT. The encoded protein is CAWSGQGTGNTIYF. The chain carries TRBV30 and TRBJ1-3, with TRBD1 matching over 9 bases. J gave up 2 bases and V 5 bases, and 4 bases lay outside the gene matches. The CDR3 is made up of 14 amino acids. The V gene's germline CDR1 is GTSNPN and CDR2 SVGIG (reference sequence).

This clonotype was recorded at least ten times. V usage is TRBV29-1 and J usage is TRBJ1-1; D is ambiguous. The CDR3 length is 11 residues. Germline CDR1 reads SQVTM; CDR2 reads ANQGSEA. Trimming cost V 3 bases and J 1 base, with 3 bases left between them. The CDR3 bases are TGCAGCGTTGAGAGGAACACTGAAGCTTTCTTT. As protein: CSVERNTEAFF.

This clonotype was observed at least ten times. The chain links TRBV5-1 to TRBJ1-5; D is unclear. CDR1 is SGHRS, CDR2 YFSETQ, per germline. Trimming removed 0 bases from V and 3 bases from J, with 10 bases in between. The CDR3 sequence is 15 residues long. In DNA form, the CDR3 reads TGCGCCAGCAGCTTGGTGTCGGGTAACAATCAGCCCCAGCATTTT. This translates into CASSLVSGNNQPQHF.

This clonotype was observed many times. V gene TRBV7-8 combines with J gene TRBJ2-4; TRBD2 matches 9 bases. V was clipped by 1 base and J by 2 bases; unmatched bases: 3. This CDR3 contains 16 residues. CDR1 and CDR2 (germline): SGHVS, FQNEAQ. As DNA, the CDR3 is TGTGCCAGCAGCTTAGTTCTAGCGGGGACCAAAAACATTCAGTACTTC. Amino acid sequence: CASSLVLAGTKNIQYF.

This clonotype showed up many times. The genes are TRBV6-5 and TRBJ2-7, with D perhaps matching TRBD1 (6 bases). This CDR3 region has 17 residues. Germline assignment: CDR1 MNHEY and CDR2 SVGAGI. V gave up 2 bases and J gave up 2 bases, with 19 bases separating them. CDR3 in DNA: TGTGCCAGCAGTTACCCGAAAAATGACAGGTTGACCTACGAGCAGTACTTC. This sequence encodes CASSYPKNDRLTYEQYF.

This clonotype was observed at least ten times. The CDR3 bases are TGTGCCAGCAGACTCCCCTCAGGGGGCGGCACCGGGGAGCTGTTTTTT. Its protein is CASRLPSGGGTGELFF. The chain carries TRBV28 and TRBJ2-2; 8 nucleotides line up with TRBD1. Trimming took 6 bases from V and 4 from J; bases not matched to a gene: 10. From germline, CDR1 is MDHEN and CDR2 SYDVKM. The length of the CDR3 is 16 residues.

This clonotype appeared many times. The chain employs TRBV27 and TRBJ2-7; the D gene could be TRBD1 or TRBD2 (5 bases each). V was clipped by 5 bases and J by 6 bases, with 17 bases between them. The germline V gene encodes CDR1 MNHEY and CDR2 SMNVEV (reference sequence). CDR3 length equals 14 residues. CDR3 bases: TGTGCCAGCAGTGTTTGGGGACGAGCTCCCGAGCAGTACTTC. Translated: CASSVWGRAPEQYF.

Many counts were recorded for this clonotype. This chain links TRBV3-1 with TRBJ1-1; 7 bases line up with TRBD1. Germline trimming cut 1 base from V and 5 bases from J; bases unmatched to any gene: 4. This CDR3 spans 14 amino acids. Germline values: CDR1 LGHDT, CDR2 YNNKEL (reference sequence). CDR3 in DNA: TGTGCCAGCAGCCAAGTGGCAGGGGGGACTGAAGCTTTCTTT. Translated: CASSQVAGGTEAFF.

This clonotype was seen a handful of times. This may be a read error: a much more frequent sequence differs by one nucleotide. CDR3 sequence reads: CAISLVAGPNTGELFF. The CDR3 nucleotides are TGCGCCATCAGCTTGGTGGCAGGCCCGAACACCGGGGAGCTGTTTTTT. The V gene is TRBV5-1, the J gene TRBJ2-2, with D hard to call. In germline, CDR1 is SGHRS, CDR2 YFSETQ. The CDR3 is 16 residues long. Full variable domain (rest looked up from reference TRBV5-1 and TRBJ2-2): KAGVTQTPRYLIKTRGQQVTLSCSPISGHRSVSWYQQTPGQGLQFLFEYFSETQRNKGNFPGRFSGRQFSNSRSEMNVSTLELGDSALYLCAISLVAGPNTGELFFGEGSRLTVL.

This clonotype was seen at least ten times. CDR3: CASSLDSASETQYF. The DNA for the CDR3 is TGTGCCAGCAGTTTAGACTCGGCTTCAGAGACCCAGTACTTC. The V call is TRBV12-3 or TRBV12-4, the J call TRBJ2-5; D not resolved. Between the trimmed V and J ends, which lost 1 base and 4 bases, there was a span of 10 bases. CDR3 size: 14 residues.